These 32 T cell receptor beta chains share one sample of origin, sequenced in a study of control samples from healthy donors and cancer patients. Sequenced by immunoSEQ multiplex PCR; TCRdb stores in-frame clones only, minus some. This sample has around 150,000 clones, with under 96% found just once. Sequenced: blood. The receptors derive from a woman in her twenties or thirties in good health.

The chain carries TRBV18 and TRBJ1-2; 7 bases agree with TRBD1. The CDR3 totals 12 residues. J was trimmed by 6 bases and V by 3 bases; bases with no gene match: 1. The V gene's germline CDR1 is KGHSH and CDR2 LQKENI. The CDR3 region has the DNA TGTGCCAGCTCACCCGACAGGGATGGCTACACCTTC. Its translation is CASSPDRDGYTF.

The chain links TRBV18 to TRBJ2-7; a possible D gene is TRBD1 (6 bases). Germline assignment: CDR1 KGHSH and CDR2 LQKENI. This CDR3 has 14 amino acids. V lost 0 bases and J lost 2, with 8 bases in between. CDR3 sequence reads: CASSPPGQAYEQYF. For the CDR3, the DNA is TGTGCCAGCTCACCACCGGGACAAGCCTACGAGCAGTACTTC. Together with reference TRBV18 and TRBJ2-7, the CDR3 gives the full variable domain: NAGVMQNPRHLVRRRGQEARLRCSPMKGHSHVYWYRQLPEEGLKFMVYLQKENIIDESGMPKERFSAEFPKEGPSILRIQQVVRGDSAAYFCASSPPGQAYEQYFGPGTRLTVT.

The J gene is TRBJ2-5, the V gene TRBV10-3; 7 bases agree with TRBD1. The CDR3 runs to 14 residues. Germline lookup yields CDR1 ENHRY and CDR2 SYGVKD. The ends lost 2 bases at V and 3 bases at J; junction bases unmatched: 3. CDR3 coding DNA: TGTGCCATCAGTGAGGGGACAGCCAAAGAGACCCAGTACTTC. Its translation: CAISEGTAKETQYF.

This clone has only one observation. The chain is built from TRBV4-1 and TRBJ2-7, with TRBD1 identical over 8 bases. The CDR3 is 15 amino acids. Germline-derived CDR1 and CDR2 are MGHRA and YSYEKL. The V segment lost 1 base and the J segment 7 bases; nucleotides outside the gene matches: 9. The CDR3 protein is CASSQAKDRVGEQYF. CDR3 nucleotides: TGCGCCAGCAGCCAAGCCAAGGACAGGGTGGGAGAGCAGTACTTC.

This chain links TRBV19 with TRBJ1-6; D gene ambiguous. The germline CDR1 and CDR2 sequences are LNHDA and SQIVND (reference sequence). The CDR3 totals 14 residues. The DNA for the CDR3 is TGTGCTACCCGGGAAAGGCCGGCGGGATCACCCCTCCACTTT. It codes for CATRERPAGSPLHF.

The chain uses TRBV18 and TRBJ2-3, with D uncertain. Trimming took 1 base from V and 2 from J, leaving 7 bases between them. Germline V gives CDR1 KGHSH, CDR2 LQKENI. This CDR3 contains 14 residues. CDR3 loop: CASSPLEDTDTQYF. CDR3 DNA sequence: TGTGCCAGCTCACCACTAGAAGACACAGATACGCAGTATTTT.

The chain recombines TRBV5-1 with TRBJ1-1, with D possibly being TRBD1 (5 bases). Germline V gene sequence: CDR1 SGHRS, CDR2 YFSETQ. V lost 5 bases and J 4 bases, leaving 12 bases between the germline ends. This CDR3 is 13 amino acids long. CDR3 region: CASRGGDATEAFF. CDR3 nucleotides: TGCGCCAGCAGGGGAGGGGATGCCACTGAAGCTTTCTTT.

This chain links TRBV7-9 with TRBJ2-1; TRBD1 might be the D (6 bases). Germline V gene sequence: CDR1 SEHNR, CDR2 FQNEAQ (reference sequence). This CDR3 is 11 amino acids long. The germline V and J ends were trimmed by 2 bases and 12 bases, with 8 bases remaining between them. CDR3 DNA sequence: TGTGCCAGCAGCTTAAGCAGGGGGCAGTTCTTC. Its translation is CASSLSRGQFF. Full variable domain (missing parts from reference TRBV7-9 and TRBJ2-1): DTGVSQNPRHKITKRGQNVTFRCDPISEHNRLYWYRQTLGQGPEFLTYFQNEAQLEKSRLLSDRFSAERPKGSFSTLEIQRTEQGDSAMYLCASSLSRGQFFGPGTRLTVL.

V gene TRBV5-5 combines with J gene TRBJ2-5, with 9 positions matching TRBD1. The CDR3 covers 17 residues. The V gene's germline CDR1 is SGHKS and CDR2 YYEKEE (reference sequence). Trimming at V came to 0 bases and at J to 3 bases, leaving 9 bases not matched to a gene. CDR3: CASSLDRTGVSKETQYF. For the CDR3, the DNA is TGTGCCAGCAGCTTGGATCGGACAGGGGTTTCGAAAGAGACCCAGTACTTC.

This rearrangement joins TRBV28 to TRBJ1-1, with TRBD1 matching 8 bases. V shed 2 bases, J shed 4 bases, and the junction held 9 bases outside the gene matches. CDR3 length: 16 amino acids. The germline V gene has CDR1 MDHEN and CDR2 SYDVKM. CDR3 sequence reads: CASSLKGDRLGTEAFF. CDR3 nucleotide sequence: TGTGCCAGCAGTTTAAAGGGGGACAGGCTCGGCACTGAAGCTTTCTTT.

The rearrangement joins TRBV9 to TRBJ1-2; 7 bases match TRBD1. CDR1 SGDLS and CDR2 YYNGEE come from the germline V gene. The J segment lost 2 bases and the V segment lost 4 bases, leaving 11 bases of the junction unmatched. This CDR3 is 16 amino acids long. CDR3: CASSPQATGTNYGYTF. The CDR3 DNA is TGTGCCAGCAGCCCCCAAGCGACAGGGACAAACTATGGCTACACCTTC.

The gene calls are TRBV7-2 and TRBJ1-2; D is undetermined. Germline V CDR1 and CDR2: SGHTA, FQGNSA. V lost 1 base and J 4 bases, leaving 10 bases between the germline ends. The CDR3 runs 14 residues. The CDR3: CASSLGLGFYGYTF. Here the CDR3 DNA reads TGTGCCAGCAGCTTAGGGTTAGGCTTCTATGGCTACACCTTC.

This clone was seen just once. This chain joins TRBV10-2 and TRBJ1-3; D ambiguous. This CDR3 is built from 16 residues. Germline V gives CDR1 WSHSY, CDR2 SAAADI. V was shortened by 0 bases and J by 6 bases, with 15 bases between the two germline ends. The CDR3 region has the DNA TGCGCCAGCAGTGAGTCTAGGGAGTTAAAGCTAAACACCATATATTTT. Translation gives CASSESRELKLNTIYF.

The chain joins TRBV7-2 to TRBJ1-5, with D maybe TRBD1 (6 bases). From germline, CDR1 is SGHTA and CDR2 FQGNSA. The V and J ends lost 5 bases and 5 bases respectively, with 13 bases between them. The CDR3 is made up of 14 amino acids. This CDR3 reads CASSPSDSYQPQHF. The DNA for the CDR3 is TGTGCCAGCAGCCCTTCGGACAGCTATCAGCCCCAGCATTTT.

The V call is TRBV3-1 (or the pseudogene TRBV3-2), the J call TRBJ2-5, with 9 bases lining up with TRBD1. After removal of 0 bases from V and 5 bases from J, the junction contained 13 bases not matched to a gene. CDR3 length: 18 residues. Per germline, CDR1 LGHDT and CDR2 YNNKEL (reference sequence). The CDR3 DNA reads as TGTGCCAGCAGCCAAGAGTTGGGCGAACAGGGGGCTCGGGAGACCCAGTACTTC. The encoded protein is CASSQELGEQGARETQYF.

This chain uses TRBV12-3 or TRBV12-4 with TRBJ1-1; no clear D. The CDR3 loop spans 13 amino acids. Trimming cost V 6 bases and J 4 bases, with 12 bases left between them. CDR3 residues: CASSRVPGTEAFF. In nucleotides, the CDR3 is TGTGCCAGCAGCCGGGTACCAGGCACTGAAGCTTTCTTT.

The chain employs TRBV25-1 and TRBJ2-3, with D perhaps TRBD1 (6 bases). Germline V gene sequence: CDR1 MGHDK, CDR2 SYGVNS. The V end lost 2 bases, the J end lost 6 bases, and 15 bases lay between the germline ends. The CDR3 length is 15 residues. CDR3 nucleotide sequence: TGTGCCAGCAGTGAACGGCCAGGGGTAGTGGATACGCAGTATTTT. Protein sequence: CASSERPGVVDTQYF.

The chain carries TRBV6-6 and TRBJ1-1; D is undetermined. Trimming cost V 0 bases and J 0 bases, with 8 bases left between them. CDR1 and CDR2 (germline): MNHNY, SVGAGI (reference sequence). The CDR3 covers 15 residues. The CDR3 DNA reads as TGTGCCAGCAGTTACTCCGGCAGCATGAACACTGAAGCTTTCTTT. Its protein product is CASSYSGSMNTEAFF.

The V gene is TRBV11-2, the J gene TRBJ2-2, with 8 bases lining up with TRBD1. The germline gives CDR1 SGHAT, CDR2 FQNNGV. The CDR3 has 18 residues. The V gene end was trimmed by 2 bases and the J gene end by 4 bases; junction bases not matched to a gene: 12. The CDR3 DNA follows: TGTGCCAGCAGCTTAATCGAGGTGCAGGGGGCGAGCACCGGGGAGCTGTTTTTT. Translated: CASSLIEVQGASTGELFF.

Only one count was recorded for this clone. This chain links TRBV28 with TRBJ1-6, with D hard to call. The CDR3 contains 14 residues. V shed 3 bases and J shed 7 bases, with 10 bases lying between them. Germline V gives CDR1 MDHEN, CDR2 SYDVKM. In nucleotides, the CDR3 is TGTGCCAGCAGTTTTAGGGAGGTAAATTCACCCCTCCACTTT. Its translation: CASSFREVNSPLHF.

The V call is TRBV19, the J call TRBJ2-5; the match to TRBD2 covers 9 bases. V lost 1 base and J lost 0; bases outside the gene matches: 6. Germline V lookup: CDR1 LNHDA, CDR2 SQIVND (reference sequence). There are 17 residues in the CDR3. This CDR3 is CASSIVTAGGYQETQYF. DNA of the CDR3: TGTGCCAGTAGTATAGTGACGGCGGGAGGGTACCAAGAGACCCAGTACTTC.

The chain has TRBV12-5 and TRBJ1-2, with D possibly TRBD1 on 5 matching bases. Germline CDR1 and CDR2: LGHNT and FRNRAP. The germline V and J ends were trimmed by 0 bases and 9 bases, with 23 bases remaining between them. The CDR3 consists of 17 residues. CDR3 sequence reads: CASGLVIGGNPTESYTF. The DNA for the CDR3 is TGTGCTAGTGGTTTGGTAATCGGGGGAAACCCCACAGAAAGCTACACCTTC. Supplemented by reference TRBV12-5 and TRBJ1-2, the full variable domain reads DARVTQTPRHKVTEMGQEVTMRCQPILGHNTVFWYRQTMMQGLELLAYFRNRAPLDDSGMPKDRFSAEMPDATLATLKIQPSEPRDSAVYFCASGLVIGGNPTESYTFGSGTRLTVV.

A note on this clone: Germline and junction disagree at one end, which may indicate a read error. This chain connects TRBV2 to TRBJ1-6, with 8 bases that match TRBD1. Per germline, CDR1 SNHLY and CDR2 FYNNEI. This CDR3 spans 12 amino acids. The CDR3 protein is CASSERSTGEDF. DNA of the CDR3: TGTGCCAGCAGTGAAAGGTCGACAGGGGAGGACTTT.

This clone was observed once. DNA for the CDR3: TGTGCCAGCAGCTCAACTAGCGGGGTCCCCGATGAGCAGTTCTTC. This codes for CASSSTSGVPDEQFF. The chain has TRBV11-2 and TRBJ2-1; 10 nucleotides agree with TRBD2. The germline gives CDR1 SGHAT, CDR2 FQNNGV. Trimming at V came to 4 bases and at J to 8 bases, leaving 8 bases not matched to a gene. This CDR3 comprises 15 residues.

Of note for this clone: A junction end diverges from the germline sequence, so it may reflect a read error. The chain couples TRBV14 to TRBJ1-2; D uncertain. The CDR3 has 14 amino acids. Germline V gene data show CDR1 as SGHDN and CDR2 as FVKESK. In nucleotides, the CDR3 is TGTGCCAGCAGCCAAGAAGTCAGCTATTATGGCCACACCTTC. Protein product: CASSQEVSYYGHTF.

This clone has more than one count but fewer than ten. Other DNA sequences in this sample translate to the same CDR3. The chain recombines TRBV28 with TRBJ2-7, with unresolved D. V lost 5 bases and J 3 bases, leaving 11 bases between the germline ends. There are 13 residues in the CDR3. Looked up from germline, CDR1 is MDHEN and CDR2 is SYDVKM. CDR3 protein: CASSPTHRYEQYF. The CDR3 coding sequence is TGTGCCAGCAGTCCGACACACCGCTACGAGCAGTACTTC.

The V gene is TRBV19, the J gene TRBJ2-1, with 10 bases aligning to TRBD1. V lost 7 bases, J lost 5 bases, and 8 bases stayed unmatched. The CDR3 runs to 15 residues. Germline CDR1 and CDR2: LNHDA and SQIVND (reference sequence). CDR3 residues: CASTRGQGPNNEQFF. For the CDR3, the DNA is TGTGCCAGTACAAGGGGACAGGGGCCCAACAATGAGCAGTTCTTC. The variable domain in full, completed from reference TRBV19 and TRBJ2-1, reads DGGITQSPKYLFRKEGQNVTLSCEQNLNHDAMYWYRQDPGQGLRLIYYSQIVNDFQKGDIAEGYSVSREKKESFPLTVTSAQKNPTAFYLCASTRGQGPNNEQFFGPGTRLTVL.

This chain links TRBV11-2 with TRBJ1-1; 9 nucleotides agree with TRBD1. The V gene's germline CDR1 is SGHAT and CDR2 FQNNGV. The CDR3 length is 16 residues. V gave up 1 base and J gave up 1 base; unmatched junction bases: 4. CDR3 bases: TGTGCCAGCAGCTTAGGACAGGGGGTCGGGAACACTGAAGCTTTCTTT. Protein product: CASSLGQGVGNTEAFF.

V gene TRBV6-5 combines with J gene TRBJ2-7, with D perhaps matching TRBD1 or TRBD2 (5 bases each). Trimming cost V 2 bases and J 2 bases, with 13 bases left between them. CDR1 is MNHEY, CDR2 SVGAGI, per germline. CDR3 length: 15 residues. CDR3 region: CASSYTPGPAYEQYF. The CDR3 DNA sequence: TGTGCCAGCAGTTACACTCCGGGGCCTGCCTACGAGCAGTACTTC.

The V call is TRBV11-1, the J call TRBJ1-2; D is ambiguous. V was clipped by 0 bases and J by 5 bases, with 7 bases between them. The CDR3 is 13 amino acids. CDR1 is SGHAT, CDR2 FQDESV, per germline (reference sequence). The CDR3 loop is CASSLAEGYGYTF. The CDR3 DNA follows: TGTGCCAGCAGCTTAGCCGAGGGTTATGGCTACACCTTC.

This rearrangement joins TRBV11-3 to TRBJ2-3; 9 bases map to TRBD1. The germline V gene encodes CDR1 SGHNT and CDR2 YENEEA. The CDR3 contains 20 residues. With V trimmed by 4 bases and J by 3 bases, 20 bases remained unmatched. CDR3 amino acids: CASSSGNMWRDRDLTDTQYF. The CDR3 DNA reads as TGTGCCAGCAGCTCAGGCAACATGTGGCGGGACAGGGACTTAACAGATACGCAGTATTTT.

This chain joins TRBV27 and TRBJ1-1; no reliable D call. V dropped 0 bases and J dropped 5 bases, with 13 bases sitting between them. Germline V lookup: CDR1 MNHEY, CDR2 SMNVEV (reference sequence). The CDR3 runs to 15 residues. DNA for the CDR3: TGTGCCAGCAGTTTATCGTCAGGCCTTGGGACTGAAGCTTTCTTT. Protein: CASSLSSGLGTEAFF.